This TCR beta chain was retrieved from a study of CXCR3-negative and CXCR3-positive naive CD8 T cells. The method, 5' RACE with UMI labels, was used to prepare the TRB cDNA libraries. TCRdb reprocessed the 5' RACE reads and reports one entry per CDR3 protein, with no DNA. The sample shows under 75,000 distinct CDR3 sequences, and more than 4% sits with its ten largest clones. Germline V gene data show CDR1 as SEHNR and CDR2 as FQNEAQ (reference sequence). This CDR3 comprises 16 residues. General study results and limits: Naive CXCR3-positive cells had TRB CDR3s more hydrophobic than those of CXCR3-negative naive cells. For naive cells, CXCR3-negative and CXCR3-positive subsets had similar TRBV-TRBJ usage; for memory cells, usage differed.

On this clonotype: The antigen is not known.

The clonotype was recovered from a human donor in good health. Some clones in this sample may be carry-over from other donors' samples. The rearrangement links TRBV7-9 to TRBJ2-7; TCRdb's D call, TRBD1, is unchecked because there is no DNA. Source material: naive CXCR3- CD8+ T cells from blood. The subset here: CD45RO-CCR7+CD27+CD95- naive CD8+ T cells lacking CXCR3 (TNR3-). CDR3: CASSPVARTTSYEQYF.